This T cell receptor beta chain was obtained from a study of blood T cell repertoires in COVID-19. The length of the CDR3 is 14 residues. Trimming took off 2 bases at V and 4 bases at J, with 11 bases between the two ends. From germline, CDR1 is MNHNS and CDR2 SASEGT. Clones were sequenced by immunoSEQ multiplex PCR, and TCRdb holds only the in-frame ones, with some missing. The sample holds around 92,000 clones, 86% seen once. The receptor's source is an older woman in a cohort sampled during active or convalescent COVID-19. This chain connects TRBV6-1 to TRBJ1-1; D is uncertain. Sequences were obtained from peripheral blood. The CDR3 loop is CASSERPAGTEAFF. The DNA of the CDR3 is TGTGCCAGCAGTGAAAGGCCGGCGGGCACTGAAGCTTTCTTT.